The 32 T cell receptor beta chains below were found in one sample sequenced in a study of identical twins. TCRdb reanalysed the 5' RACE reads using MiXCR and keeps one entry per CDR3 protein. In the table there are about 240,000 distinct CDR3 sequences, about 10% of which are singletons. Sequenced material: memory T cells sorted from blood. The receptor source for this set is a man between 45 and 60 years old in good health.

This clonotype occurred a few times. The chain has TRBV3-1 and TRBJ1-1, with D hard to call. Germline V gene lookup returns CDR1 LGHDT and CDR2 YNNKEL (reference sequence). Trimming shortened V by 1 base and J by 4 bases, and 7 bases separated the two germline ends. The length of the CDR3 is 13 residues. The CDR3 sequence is CASSQGSFTEAFF. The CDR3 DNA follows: TGTGCCAGCAGCCAAGGATCTTTCACTGAAGCTTTCTTT. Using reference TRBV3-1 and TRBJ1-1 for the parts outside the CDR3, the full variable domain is DTAVSQTPKYLVTQMGNDKSIKCEQNLGHDTMYWYKQDSKKFLKIMFSYNNKELIINETVPNRFSPKSPDKAHLNLHINSLELGDSAVYFCASSQGSFTEAFFGQGTRLTVV.

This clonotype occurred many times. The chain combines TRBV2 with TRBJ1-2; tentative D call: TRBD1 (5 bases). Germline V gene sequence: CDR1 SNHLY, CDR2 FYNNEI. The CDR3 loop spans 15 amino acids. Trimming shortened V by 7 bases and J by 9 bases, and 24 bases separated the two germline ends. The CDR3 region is CASNTPPRDGRSYTF. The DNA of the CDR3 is TGTGCCAGCAATACTCCACCTAGGGACGGGAGAAGCTACACCTTC.

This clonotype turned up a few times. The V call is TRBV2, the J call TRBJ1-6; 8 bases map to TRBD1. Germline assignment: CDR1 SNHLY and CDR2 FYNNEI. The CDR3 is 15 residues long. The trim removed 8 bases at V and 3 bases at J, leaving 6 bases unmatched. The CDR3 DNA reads TGTGCCAGCCGACAGGGGACCCTCTATAATTCACCCCTCCACTTT. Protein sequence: CASRQGTLYNSPLHF.

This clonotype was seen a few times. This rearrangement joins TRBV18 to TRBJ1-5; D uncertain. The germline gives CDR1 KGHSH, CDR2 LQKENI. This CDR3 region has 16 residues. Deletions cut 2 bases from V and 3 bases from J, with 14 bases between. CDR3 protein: CASSPSSQSVNQPQHF. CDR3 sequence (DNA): TGTGCCAGCTCACCATCTTCCCAATCCGTCAATCAGCCCCAGCATTTT.

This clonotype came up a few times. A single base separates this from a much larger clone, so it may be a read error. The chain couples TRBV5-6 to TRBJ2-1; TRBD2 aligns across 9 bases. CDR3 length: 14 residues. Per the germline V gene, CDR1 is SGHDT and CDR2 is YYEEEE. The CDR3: CASSSGTSYSEQFF. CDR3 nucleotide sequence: TGTGCCAGCAGCTCGGGGACTAGCTACAGTGAGCAGTTCTTC.

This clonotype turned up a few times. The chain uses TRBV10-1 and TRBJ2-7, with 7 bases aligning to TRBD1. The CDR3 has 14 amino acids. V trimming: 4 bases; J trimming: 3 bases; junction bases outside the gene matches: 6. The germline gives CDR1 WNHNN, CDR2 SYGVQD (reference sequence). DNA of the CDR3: TGCGCCAGCAGTGGCCCCGGGACAGTCTACGAGCAGTACTTC. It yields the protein CASSGPGTVYEQYF.

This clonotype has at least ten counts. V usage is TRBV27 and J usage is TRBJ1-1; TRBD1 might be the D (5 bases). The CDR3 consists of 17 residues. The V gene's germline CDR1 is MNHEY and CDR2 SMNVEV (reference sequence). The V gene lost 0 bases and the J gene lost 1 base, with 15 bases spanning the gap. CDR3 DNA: TGTGCCAGCAGTTTATCCATATGGGGCAGAAGGAACACTGAAGCTTTCTTT. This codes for CASSLSIWGRRNTEAFF.

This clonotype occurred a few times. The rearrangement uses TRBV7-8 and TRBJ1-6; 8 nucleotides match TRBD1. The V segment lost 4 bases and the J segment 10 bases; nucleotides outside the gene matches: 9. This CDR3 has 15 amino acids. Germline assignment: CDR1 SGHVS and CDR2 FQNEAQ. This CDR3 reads CASSSPRTGRSPLHF. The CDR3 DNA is TGTGCCAGCAGCTCTCCTCGGACAGGGAGATCACCCCTCCACTTT. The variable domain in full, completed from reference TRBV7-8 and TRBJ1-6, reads GAGVSQSPRYKVAKRGQDVALRCDPISGHVSLFWYQQALGQGPEFLTYFQNEAQLDKSGLPSDRFFAERPEGSVSTLKIQRTQQEDSAVYLCASSSPRTGRSPLHFGNGTRLTVT.

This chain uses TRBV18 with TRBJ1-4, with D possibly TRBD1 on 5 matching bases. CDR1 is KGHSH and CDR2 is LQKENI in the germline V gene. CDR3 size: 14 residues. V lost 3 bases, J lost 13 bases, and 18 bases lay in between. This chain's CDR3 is CASSPTAGDDRLFF. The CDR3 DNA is TGTGCCAGCTCACCGACAGCCGGGGATGATAGACTGTTTTTT.

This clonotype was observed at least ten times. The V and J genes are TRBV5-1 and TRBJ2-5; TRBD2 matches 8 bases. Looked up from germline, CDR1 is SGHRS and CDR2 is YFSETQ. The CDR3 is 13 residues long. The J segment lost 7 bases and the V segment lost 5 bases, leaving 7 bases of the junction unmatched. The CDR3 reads CASRLSGEGTQYF. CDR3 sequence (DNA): TGCGCCAGCAGACTTAGCGGGGAAGGGACCCAGTACTTC.

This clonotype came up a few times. For the CDR3, the DNA is TGTGCCAGCAGCTTTTCGTTCGGGGGGGTTGGTGAAAAACTGTTTTTT. It is translated as CASSFSFGGVGEKLFF. The chain employs TRBV11-2 and TRBJ1-4; D is possibly TRBD1 (5 bases). The CDR3 consists of 16 residues. Germline lookup yields CDR1 SGHAT and CDR2 FQNNGV. V lost 3 bases to trimming and J lost 7 bases, with 18 bases between them.

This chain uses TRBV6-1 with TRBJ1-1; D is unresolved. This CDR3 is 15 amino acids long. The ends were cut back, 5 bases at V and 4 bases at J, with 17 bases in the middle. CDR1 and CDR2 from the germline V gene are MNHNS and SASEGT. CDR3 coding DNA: TGTGCCAGCAGTCGCCTCTATATCCTCCCCACTGAAGCTTTCTTT. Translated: CASSRLYILPTEAFF.

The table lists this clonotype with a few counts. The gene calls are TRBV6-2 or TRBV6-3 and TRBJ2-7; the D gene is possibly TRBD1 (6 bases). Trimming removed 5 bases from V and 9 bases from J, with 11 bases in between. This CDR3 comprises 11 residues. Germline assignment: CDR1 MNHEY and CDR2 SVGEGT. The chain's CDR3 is CASSPGDGQYF. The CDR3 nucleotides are TGTGCCAGCAGTCCAGGGGATGGGCAGTACTTC.

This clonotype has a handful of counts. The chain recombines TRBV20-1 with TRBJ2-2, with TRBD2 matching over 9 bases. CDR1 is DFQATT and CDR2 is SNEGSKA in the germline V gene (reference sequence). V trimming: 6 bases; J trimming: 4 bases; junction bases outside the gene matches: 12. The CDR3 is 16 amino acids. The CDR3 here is CSASRLGTSRTGELFF. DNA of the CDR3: TGCAGTGCCTCACGACTCGGGACTAGCCGCACCGGGGAGCTGTTTTTT.

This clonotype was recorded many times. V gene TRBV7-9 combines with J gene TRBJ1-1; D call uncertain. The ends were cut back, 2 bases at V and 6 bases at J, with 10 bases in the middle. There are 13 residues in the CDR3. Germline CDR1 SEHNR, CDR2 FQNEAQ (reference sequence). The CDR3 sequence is CASSLSGTAEAFF. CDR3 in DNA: TGTGCCAGCAGCTTAAGCGGAACGGCTGAAGCTTTCTTT.

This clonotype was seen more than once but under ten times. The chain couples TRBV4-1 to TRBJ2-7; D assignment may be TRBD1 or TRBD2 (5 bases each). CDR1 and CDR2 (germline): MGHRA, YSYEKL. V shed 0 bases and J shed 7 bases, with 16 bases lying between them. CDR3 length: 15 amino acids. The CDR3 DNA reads TGCGCCAGCAGCCAAGATGAGGGACGGATGTGGGAGCAGTACTTC. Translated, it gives CASSQDEGRMWEQYF.

The CDR3 spells CASSWRRTGAYEQYF. CDR3 nucleotides: TGTGCCAGCAGCTGGCGCCGGACAGGGGCCTACGAGCAGTACTTC. The chain combines TRBV7-8 with TRBJ2-7; 9 bases line up with TRBD1. Germline values: CDR1 SGHVS, CDR2 FQNEAQ. This CDR3 spans 15 amino acids. With V trimmed by 4 bases and J by 2 bases, 6 bases remained unmatched.

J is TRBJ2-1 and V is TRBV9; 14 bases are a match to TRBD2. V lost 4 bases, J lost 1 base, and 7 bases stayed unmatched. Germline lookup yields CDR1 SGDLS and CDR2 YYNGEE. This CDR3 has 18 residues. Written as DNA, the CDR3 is TGTGCCAGCAGCTTAGGACTAGCGGGAGGCCCTTCCTACAATGAGCAGTTCTTC. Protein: CASSLGLAGGPSYNEQFF.

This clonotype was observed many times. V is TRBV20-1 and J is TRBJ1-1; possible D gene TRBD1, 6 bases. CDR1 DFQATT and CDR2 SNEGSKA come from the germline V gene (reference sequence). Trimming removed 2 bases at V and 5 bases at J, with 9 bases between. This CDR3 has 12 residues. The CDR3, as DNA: TGCAGTGCTAGACAGGGGAGGACTGAAGCTTTCTTT. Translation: CSARQGRTEAFF.

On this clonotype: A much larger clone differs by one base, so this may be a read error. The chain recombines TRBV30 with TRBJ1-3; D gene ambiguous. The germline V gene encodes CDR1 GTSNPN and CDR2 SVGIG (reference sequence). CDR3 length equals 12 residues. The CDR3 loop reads CAWSRPGNPIYF. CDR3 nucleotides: TGTGCCTGGAGTAGGCCTGGAAACCCCATATATTTT.

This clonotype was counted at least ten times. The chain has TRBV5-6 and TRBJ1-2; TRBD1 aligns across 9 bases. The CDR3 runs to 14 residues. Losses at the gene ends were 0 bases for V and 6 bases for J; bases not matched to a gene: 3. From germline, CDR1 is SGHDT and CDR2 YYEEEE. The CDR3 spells CASSLVGQGHGYTF. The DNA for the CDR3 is TGTGCCAGCAGCTTGGTGGGACAGGGACATGGCTACACCTTC.

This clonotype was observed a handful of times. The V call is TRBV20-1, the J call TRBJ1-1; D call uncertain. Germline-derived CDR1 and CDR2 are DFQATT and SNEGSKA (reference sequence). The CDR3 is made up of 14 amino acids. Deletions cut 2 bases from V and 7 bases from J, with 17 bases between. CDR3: CSARKGGWENEAFF. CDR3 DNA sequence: TGCAGTGCTAGAAAGGGTGGGTGGGAGAATGAAGCTTTCTTT.

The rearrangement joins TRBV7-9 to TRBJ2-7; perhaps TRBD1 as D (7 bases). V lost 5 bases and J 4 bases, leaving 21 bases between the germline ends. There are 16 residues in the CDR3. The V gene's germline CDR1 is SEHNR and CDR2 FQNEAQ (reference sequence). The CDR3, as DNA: TGTGCCAGCAGCCCCTGGGAGGAGGGGGCCGAATACGAGCAGTACTTC. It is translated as CASSPWEEGAEYEQYF.

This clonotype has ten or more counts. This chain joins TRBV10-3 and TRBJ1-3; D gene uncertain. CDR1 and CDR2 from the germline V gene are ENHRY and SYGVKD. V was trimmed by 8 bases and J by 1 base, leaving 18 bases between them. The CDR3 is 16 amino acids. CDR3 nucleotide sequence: TGTGCCATCGCCCGATCGGGGAGTACGTCTGGAAACACCATATATTTT. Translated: CAIARSGSTSGNTIYF.

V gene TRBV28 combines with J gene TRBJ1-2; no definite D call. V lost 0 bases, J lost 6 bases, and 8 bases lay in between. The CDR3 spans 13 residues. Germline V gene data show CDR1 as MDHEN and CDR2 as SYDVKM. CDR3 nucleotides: TGTGCCAGCAGTTTATGGGTAAAGGATGGCTACACCTTC. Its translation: CASSLWVKDGYTF.

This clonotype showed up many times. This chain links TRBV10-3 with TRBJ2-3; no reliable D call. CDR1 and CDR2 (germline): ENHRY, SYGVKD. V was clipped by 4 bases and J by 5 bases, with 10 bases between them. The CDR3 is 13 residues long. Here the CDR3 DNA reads TGTGCCATCAGTGGGTTAGATCAAGATACGCAGTATTTT. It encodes CAISGLDQDTQYF.

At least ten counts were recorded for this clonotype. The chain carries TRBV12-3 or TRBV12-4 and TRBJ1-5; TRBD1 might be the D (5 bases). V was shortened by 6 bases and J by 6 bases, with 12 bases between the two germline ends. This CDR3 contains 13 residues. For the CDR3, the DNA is TGTGCCAGCAGCCCCGGGGCCGTTCAGCCCCAGCATTTT. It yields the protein CASSPGAVQPQHF.

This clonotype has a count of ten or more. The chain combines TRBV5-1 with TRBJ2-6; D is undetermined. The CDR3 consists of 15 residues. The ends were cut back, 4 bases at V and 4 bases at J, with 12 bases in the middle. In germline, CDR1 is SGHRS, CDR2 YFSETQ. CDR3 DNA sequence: TGCGCCAGCAGCCCCACCCAGAGGGGGGCCAACGTCCTGACTTTC. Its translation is CASSPTQRGANVLTF.

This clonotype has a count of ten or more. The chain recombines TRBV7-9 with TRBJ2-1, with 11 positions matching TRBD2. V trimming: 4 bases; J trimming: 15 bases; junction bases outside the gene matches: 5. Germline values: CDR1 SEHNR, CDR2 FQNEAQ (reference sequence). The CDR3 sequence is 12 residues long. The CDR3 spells CASSSGLADGFF. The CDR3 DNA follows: TGTGCCAGCAGCTCGGGACTAGCGGATGGGTTCTTC.

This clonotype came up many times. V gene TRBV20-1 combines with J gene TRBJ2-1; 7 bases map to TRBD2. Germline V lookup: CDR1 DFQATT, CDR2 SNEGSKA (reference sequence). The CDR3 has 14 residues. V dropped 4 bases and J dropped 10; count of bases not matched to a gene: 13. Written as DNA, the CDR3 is TGCAGTGCTATTTCGGGAGGCCCTTCAGGGGAGCAGTTCTTC. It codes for CSAISGGPSGEQFF.

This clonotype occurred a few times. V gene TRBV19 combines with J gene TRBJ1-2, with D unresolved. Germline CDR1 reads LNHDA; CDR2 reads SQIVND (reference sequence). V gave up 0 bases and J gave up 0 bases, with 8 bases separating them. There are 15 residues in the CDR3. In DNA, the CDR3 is TGTGCCAGTAGTATAGATCGGGAAGCTAACTATGGCTACACCTTC. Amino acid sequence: CASSIDREANYGYTF.

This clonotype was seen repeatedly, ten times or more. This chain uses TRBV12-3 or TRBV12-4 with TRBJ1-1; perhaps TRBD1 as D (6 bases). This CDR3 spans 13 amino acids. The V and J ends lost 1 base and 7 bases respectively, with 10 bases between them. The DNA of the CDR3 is TGTGCCAGCAGTTTAGGGACAGACGGTGAAGCTTTCTTT. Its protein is CASSLGTDGEAFF.